Listed below are T cell receptor beta chains from one sample, sequenced in a study of blood T cell repertoires in COVID-19. Method: immunoSEQ multiplex PCR; TCRdb's copy keeps in-frame clones and lacks some. The sample includes about 170,000 clones, less than 90% of them seen just once. Material: peripheral blood. The receptors stem from a man aged 60 to 75 with acute or convalescent COVID-19. Both conserved end residues are part of each CDR3. Each record gives: clone size, V gene, D gene, J gene, CDR3 protein, CDR3 DNA. D genes are given only for firm matches. Size tells how often a clone was seen (once, few, many) or the class of an expanded clone, and some rows leave it out.

>NA|TRBV7-3|NA|TRBJ1-1
CASSLFPGLQGGEAFF
TGTGCCAGCAGCTTGTTCCCGGGACTCCAAGGAGGTGAAGCTTTCTTT
>NA|TRBV6-2/TRBV6-3|NA|TRBJ2-1
CASSPSGSRWFF
TGTGCCAGCAGTCCCTCCGGGAGTCGTTGGTTCTTC
>NA|TRBV5-4|TRBD2|TRBJ2-7
CASSLLSSGGYEQYF
TGTGCCAGCAGCTTATTGTCTAGCGGTGGCTACGAGCAGTACTTC
>NA|TRBV2|NA|TRBJ2-3
CASNPGGTDTQYF
TGTGCCAGCAACCCAGGGGGCACAGATACGCAGTATTTT
>NA|TRBV11-3|TRBD2|TRBJ2-1
CASSPGLAGGYNEQFF
TGTGCCAGCAGCCCAGGACTAGCGGGGGGATACAATGAGCAGTTCTTC
>NA|TRBV9|TRBD1|TRBJ1-1
CASSVGRTGGRLNTEAFF
TGTGCCAGCAGCGTAGGGAGGACAGGGGGGAGGCTGAACACTGAAGCTTTCTTT
>NA|TRBV29-1|TRBD1|TRBJ1-5
CSAAPGTGVNQPQHF
TGCAGCGCCGCACCCGGGACAGGGGTCAATCAGCCCCAGCATTTT
>NA|TRBV19|TRBD2|TRBJ2-3
CASSISGRADTQYF
TGTGCCAGTAGTATAAGTGGGAGGGCAGATACGCAGTATTTT
>once|TRBV4-1|NA|TRBJ1-2
CASSQDGQGSGYTF
TGCGCCAGCAGCCAAGACGGCCAGGGGTCGGGCTACACCTTC
>NA|TRBV18|TRBD2|TRBJ2-3
CASSSQLAALGDTQYF
TGTGCCAGCTCAAGTCAACTAGCGGCCCTCGGGGATACGCAGTATTTT
>NA|TRBV5-1|TRBD1|TRBJ2-7
CASSPGTGIEQYF
TGCGCCAGCTCCCCCGGGACAGGGATCGAGCAGTACTTC
>NA|TRBV6-6|NA|TRBJ2-1
CASSSQPGGGNEQFF
TGTGCCAGCAGTTCCCAGCCAGGGGGAGGCAATGAGCAGTTCTTC
>NA|TRBV5-1|NA|TRBJ1-1
CASSPYFGNTEAFF
TGCGCCAGCAGCCCCTATTTCGGGAACACTGAAGCTTTCTTT
>NA|TRBV24-1|TRBD2|TRBJ2-5
CATSDLGQGGWQETQYF
TGTGCCACCAGTGATTTGGGGCAGGGAGGGTGGCAAGAGACCCAGTACTTC
>NA|TRBV27|NA|TRBJ2-3
CASSFPGTTDTQYF
TGTGCCAGCAGTTTTCCAGGAACCACAGATACGCAGTATTTT
>once|TRBV5-1|NA|TRBJ1-6
CASRNREKASPLHF
TGCGCCAGCAGGAACCGGGAGAAGGCTTCACCCCTCCACTTT
>NA|TRBV5-1|TRBD1|TRBJ1-1
CASSQGGQDTEAFF
TGCGCCAGCAGCCAAGGGGGACAGGACACTGAAGCTTTCTTT
>NA|TRBV5-4|TRBD2|TRBJ2-7
CASSSEPSGRSEQYF
TGTGCCAGCAGCTCTGAGCCTAGCGGGAGGTCCGAGCAGTACTTC
>NA|TRBV27|TRBD2|TRBJ2-1
CASSSLSGRTYNEQFF
TGTGCCAGCAGTTCTCTTAGCGGGAGGACCTACAATGAGCAGTTCTTC
>NA|TRBV7-3|TRBD1|TRBJ2-2
CASSLEGGAELFF
TGTGCCAGCAGCTTAGAAGGGGGCGCGGAGCTGTTTTTT
>few|TRBV5-4|NA|TRBJ1-2
CASSSPRGRDYGYTF
TGTGCCAGCAGCTCCCCGCGGGGGAGGGACTATGGCTACACCTTC
>NA|TRBV5-3|NA|TRBJ2-1
CARSLQVTNEQFF
TGTGCCAGAAGCTTGCAGGTGACCAATGAGCAGTTCTTC